This TCR beta chain stems from a study of T cell responses to AZD1222 COVID-19 vaccine. Comment on this clone: The antigen is not known.

The study's findings and limits: In all cases, repertoires were sampled only after the peak T cell response.

The method was immunoSEQ multiplex PCR; TCRdb's version includes in-frame clones alone and lacks a portion of them. The data contain approximately 120,000 clones, approximately 91% of them seen just once; the ten biggest clones take up 10% to 15%. The CDR3 sequence is 14 residues long. The V and J ends lost 6 bases and 2 bases, in that order; junction bases with no gene match: 7. Germline CDR1 MNHEY, CDR2 SMNVEV (reference sequence). The chain has TRBV27 and TRBJ2-7; 7 positions match TRBD2. The sequence derives from an adult in good health. This sample comprised peripheral blood, obtained on day 0 of MenACWY control vaccination. The CDR3 DNA is TGTGCCAGCAGCTTCGGGGGGTCGGCCTACGAGCAGTACTTC. Its translation is CASSFGGSAYEQYF.